This T cell receptor (beta chain) was found in a study of response to subunit inactivated influenza vaccine. TCRdb re-derived calls from the RT-PCR reads in MiXCR, one entry per CDR3 protein. The table lists 430,000 or so distinct CDR3 sequences, 9.5% to 13% of them singletons. Germline V gives CDR1 MGHRA, CDR2 YSYEKL. This CDR3 has 16 residues. V was trimmed by 0 bases and J by 0 bases, leaving 9 bases between them. This clonotype was seen only a few times. What it binds is not known. Study-level points and caveats: There was a suggestion from the authors that each seasonal influenza vaccination recruits few new T cells.

The receptor was isolated from a man in his fifties who received an inactivated influenza vaccine. Sequences were derived from PBMCs from blood, sampled more than 35 days after vaccination. The V call is TRBV4-1, the J call TRBJ2-1; no reliable D call. The CDR3 DNA sequence: TGCGCCAGCAGCCAAGATTGGCTCGGCTCCTACAATGAGCAGTTCTTC. Its translation: CASSQDWLGSYNEQFF.